A single sample is the source of the 6 T cell receptor beta chains below, sequenced in a study of blood T cell repertoires in COVID-19 (dated by TCRdb to 2020 to 2022). The library was obtained by the immunoSEQ multiplex PCR assay. TCRdb took this table from immuneACCESS and kept in-frame rearrangements with V and J called. Such tables lack part of the clones; where checked against another copy, unresolved V genes explain under half of the gap, and the rest is unexplained. This sample gives about 200,000 clones in total; approximately 80% of them show up just once. Around 11% of the sample lies in the top ten. The source material was PBMCs or T cells enriched from blood (not recorded which). The source of these receptors is a man aged 35 to 55 who had recovered from COVID-19.

V is TRBV10-3 and J is TRBJ1-1; a weak D match, TRBD1 (6 bases). Trimming left V 9 bases short and J 1 base short, with 9 bases between. The CDR3 has 12 amino acids. Per germline, CDR1 ENHRY and CDR2 SYGVKD. The CDR3 protein is CAIARGNTEAFF. The DNA of the CDR3 is TGTGCCATTGCCAGGGGGAACACTGAAGCTTTCTTT.

The chain employs TRBV28 and TRBJ2-5; 8 bases fit TRBD2. The V gene's germline CDR1 is MDHEN and CDR2 SYDVKM. The length of the CDR3 is 14 residues. With 9 bases clipped from V and 1 base from J, the junction kept 7 bases outside the gene matches. The CDR3 here is CASSFRGGQETQYF. CDR3 DNA sequence: TGTGCCAGTAGCTTCCGGGGGGGCCAAGAGACCCAGTACTTC.

The chain uses TRBV7-2 and TRBJ2-1; 7 bases are shared with TRBD1. J gave up 10 bases and V 1 base, and 7 bases lay outside the gene matches. CDR1 SGHTA and CDR2 FQGNSA come from the germline V gene. The CDR3 length is 14 residues. CDR3 protein: CASSLETGPREQFF. CDR3 DNA: TGTGCCAGCAGCTTAGAGACAGGGCCGAGGGAGCAGTTCTTC.

The chain carries TRBV28 and TRBJ2-2, with D possibly matching TRBD2 (5 bases). The germline CDR1 and CDR2 sequences are MDHEN and SYDVKM. The CDR3 has 15 residues. The germline V and J ends were trimmed by 8 bases and 4 bases, with 17 bases remaining between them. The CDR3, as DNA: TGTGCCAGCCAGCCCGAGCGGTCGGGCACCGGGGAGCTGTTTTTT. Translated, it gives CASQPERSGTGELFF.

This chain connects TRBV21-1 to TRBJ1-6; TRBD1 is taken as the D call from the table, unchecked against the DNA. TRBV21-1 is given as a pseudogene. This CDR3 is built from 18 residues. CDR3 sequence reads: CASSKALFIDRDGSPLHF. As DNA, the CDR3 is TGTGCCAGCAGCAAAGCGCTTTTTATAGACAGGGACGGGTCACCCCTCCACTTT.

This clone was observed a few times. The V gene is TRBV28, the J gene TRBJ1-6, with D perhaps TRBD1 (5 bases). The CDR3 contains 15 residues. Germline V gives CDR1 MDHEN, CDR2 SYDVKM. Trimming removed 7 bases from V and 7 bases from J, with 17 bases in between. The chain's CDR3 is CASIQGTGRNSPLHF. The CDR3 DNA follows: TGTGCCAGCATCCAAGGGACTGGGCGAAATTCACCCCTCCACTTT. Using reference TRBV28 and TRBJ1-6 for the parts outside the CDR3, the full variable domain is DVKVTQSSRYLVKRTGEKVFLECVQDMDHENMFWYRQDPGLGLRLIYFSYDVKMKEKGDIPEGYSVSREKKERFSLILESASTNQTSMYLCASIQGTGRNSPLHFGNGTRLTVT.